These 19 T cell receptor beta chains share one sample of origin, sequenced in a study of blood T cell repertoires in COVID-19. This table comes from immunoSEQ multiplex PCR, and its TCRdb copy is limited to in-frame clones, with some not included. The data hold roughly 100,000 clones, with more than 80% observed a single time. Input material: peripheral blood. The receptors were gathered from a woman in her 70s with acute or convalescent COVID-19.

The V gene is TRBV4-3, the J gene TRBJ1-2; possibly TRBD1 for D (5 bases). V was clipped by 0 bases and J by 4 bases, with 9 bases between them. The CDR3 sequence is 14 residues long. Looked up from germline, CDR1 is LGHNA and CDR2 is YSLEER. Written as DNA, the CDR3 is TGCGCCAGCAGCCAAGAAGGGGCGATCTATGGCTACACCTTC. This encodes CASSQEGAIYGYTF.

This sequence joins TRBV29-1 and TRBJ2-7; TRBD2 matches at 10 bases. Losses at the gene ends were 4 bases for V and 2 bases for J; bases not matched to a gene: 2. Germline assignment: CDR1 SQVTM and CDR2 ANQGSEA. This CDR3 is built from 13 residues. This CDR3 reads CSVGTSGAYEQYF. The CDR3 region has the DNA TGCAGCGTTGGGACTAGCGGAGCCTACGAGCAGTACTTC.

The chain couples TRBV28 to TRBJ1-4; TRBD1 is a possible D gene (6 bases). The germline V gene encodes CDR1 MDHEN and CDR2 SYDVKM. This CDR3 is 15 amino acids long. V lost 6 bases, J lost 7 bases, and 18 bases lay in between. The chain's CDR3 is CASSSNRGAGEKLFF. The CDR3 nucleotides read TGTGCCAGCAGCTCCAATCGGGGGGCAGGTGAAAAACTGTTTTTT.

V and J are TRBV7-2 and TRBJ1-3; D gene ambiguous. Trimming took 2 bases from V and 0 from J, leaving 17 bases between them. In germline, CDR1 is SGHTA, CDR2 FQGNSA. The CDR3 has 18 residues. CDR3 loop: CASSLFAPDWSSGNTIYF. The CDR3 DNA is TGTGCCAGCAGCTTATTTGCTCCTGACTGGAGCTCTGGAAACACCATATATTTT.

This clone has a handful of counts. The chain recombines TRBV6-2 or TRBV6-3 with TRBJ1-2; D may be TRBD1 (5 bases). V shed 5 bases and J shed 6 bases, with 10 bases lying between them. CDR1 and CDR2 (germline): MNHEY, SVGEGT. The CDR3 runs to 12 residues. CDR3 DNA: TGTGCCAGCAGTCCAGGGTTCGATGGCTACACCTTC. It encodes CASSPGFDGYTF.

The V call is TRBV7-6, the J call TRBJ2-3, with D possibly TRBD1 on 7 matching bases. With 1 base removed from V and 11 bases from J, the gap between germline ends came to 13 bases. The CDR3 loop spans 13 amino acids. The germline V gene has CDR1 SGHVS and CDR2 FNYEAQ. The CDR3 DNA reads TGTGCCAGCAGCTTAGGGGGCGGGACAGAGCAGTATTTT. It specifies CASSLGGGTEQYF. Complete variable domain (other parts from reference TRBV7-6 and TRBJ2-3): GAGVSQSPRYKVTKRGQDVALRCDPISGHVSLYWYRQALGQGPEFLTYFNYEAQQDKSGLPNDRFSAERPEGSISTLTIQRTEQRDSAMYRCASSLGGGTEQYFGPGTRLTVL.

V and J are TRBV6-2 or TRBV6-3 and TRBJ1-1; the match to TRBD1 covers 7 bases. V lost 6 bases, J lost 4 bases, and 8 bases stayed unmatched. The V gene's germline CDR1 is MNHEY and CDR2 SVGEGT. This CDR3 has 14 amino acids. CDR3 in amino acids: CASSNRGMGTEAFF. CDR3 sequence (DNA): TGTGCCAGCAGCAACAGGGGAATGGGCACTGAAGCTTTCTTT.

This chain uses TRBV21-1 with TRBJ1-1; the D call of TRBD1 is as the table states it, not checked on the DNA. TRBV21-1 is termed a pseudogene. This CDR3 contains 13 residues. This CDR3 reads CASSNAAAGPAFF. The CDR3 coding sequence is TGTGCCAGCAGCAATGCGGCCGCAGGGCCAGCTTTCTTT.

V gene TRBV6-6 combines with J gene TRBJ1-2; the D is unclear. Germline loops: CDR1 MNHNY, CDR2 SVGAGI (reference sequence). This CDR3 has 14 amino acids. Trimming pared 2 bases from V and 0 bases from J, leaving 7 bases between. DNA of the CDR3: TGTGCCAGCAGTTACCGGGATCCTAACTATGGCTACACCTTC. Its protein is CASSYRDPNYGYTF.

This clone was detected only a few times. The chain joins TRBV7-9 to TRBJ2-4, with 7 bases that match TRBD1. The length of the CDR3 is 14 residues. Unmatched junction bases numbered 7, after V lost 1 base and J lost 10 bases. Looked up from germline, CDR1 is SEHNR and CDR2 is FQNEAQ (reference sequence). The CDR3 loop is CASSLVTGQEIQYF. CDR3 nucleotides: TGTGCCAGCAGCTTAGTAACCGGACAGGAGATTCAGTACTTC.

The gene calls are TRBV15 and TRBJ2-6; D perhaps matches TRBD2 (7 bases). There are 19 residues in the CDR3. Germline V gene lookup returns CDR1 LNHNV and CDR2 YYDKDF (reference sequence). V was pared by 0 bases and J by 0 bases, with 15 bases between. CDR3 sequence reads: CATSREGGPASSGANVLTF. The CDR3 DNA reads TGTGCCACCAGCAGAGAGGGGGGGCCCGCAAGCTCTGGGGCCAACGTCCTGACTTTC. The whole variable domain, filled in from reference TRBV15 and TRBJ2-6, reads DAMVIQNPRYQVTQFGKPVTLSCSQTLNHNVMYWYQQKSSQAPKLLFHYYDKDFNNEADTPDNFQSRRPNTSFCFLDIRSPGLGDTAMYLCATSREGGPASSGANVLTFGAGSRLTVL.

This rearrangement joins TRBV28 to TRBJ2-3; possibly TRBD2 for D (6 bases). Trimming pared 1 base from V and 4 bases from J, leaving 6 bases between. CDR1 and CDR2 from the germline V gene are MDHEN and SYDVKM. The CDR3 runs to 13 residues. For the CDR3, the DNA is TGTGCCAGCAGTTTATCGGGGGCAGATACGCAGTATTTT. Protein sequence: CASSLSGADTQYF.

The chain combines TRBV19 with TRBJ2-2, with TRBD2 matching 8 bases. The J segment lost 4 bases and the V segment lost 7 bases, leaving 8 bases of the junction unmatched. Germline V gene data show CDR1 as LNHDA and CDR2 as SQIVND (reference sequence). The CDR3 covers 15 residues. Written as DNA, the CDR3 is TGTGCCAGTACGCGGACTAGCCGATCCACCGGGGAGCTGTTTTTT. Translation gives CASTRTSRSTGELFF. Based on the CDR3 plus reference TRBV19 and TRBJ2-2, the full variable domain is DGGITQSPKYLFRKEGQNVTLSCEQNLNHDAMYWYRQDPGQGLRLIYYSQIVNDFQKGDIAEGYSVSREKKESFPLTVTSAQKNPTAFYLCASTRTSRSTGELFFGEGSRLTVL.

This chain joins TRBV30 and TRBJ2-5; TRBD2 is a possible D gene (6 bases). Germline values: CDR1 GTSNPN, CDR2 SVGIG (reference sequence). The V gene lost 3 bases and the J gene lost 4 bases, with 12 bases spanning the gap. This CDR3 comprises 13 residues. Here the CDR3 reads CAWRRLGTETQYF. The CDR3 DNA reads TGTGCCTGGAGGAGACTAGGGACAGAGACCCAGTACTTC.

The V gene is TRBV3-1 (or the pseudogene TRBV3-2), the J gene TRBJ1-1; 8 bases are shared with TRBD1. CDR3 size: 14 residues. With V trimmed by 3 bases and J by 3 bases, 3 bases remained unmatched. CDR1 and CDR2 (germline): LGHDT, YNNKEL (reference sequence). The CDR3 DNA sequence: TGTGCCAGCAGCCAGAACAGGGGGGACACTGAAGCTTTCTTT. Translation: CASSQNRGDTEAFF.

DNA for the CDR3: TGTGCCATCAGTGGAAAAGCCGGGAAAGAGAGCACAGATACGCAGTATTTT. Residues: CAISGKAGKESTDTQYF. The chain is built from TRBV10-3 and TRBJ2-3; a weak D match, TRBD2 (5 bases). The CDR3 runs 17 residues. V gave up 4 bases and J gave up 0 bases, with 17 bases separating them. CDR1 is ENHRY and CDR2 is SYGVKD in the germline V gene.

The chain links TRBV6-5 to TRBJ2-1, with D hard to call. CDR3 length: 14 residues. CDR1 is MNHEY, CDR2 SVGAGI, per germline. Trimming left V 1 base short and J 1 base short, with 5 bases between. The CDR3 is CASSYLRSYNEQFF. In nucleotides, the CDR3 is TGTGCCAGCAGTTACTTGCGGTCCTACAATGAGCAGTTCTTC.

The rearrangement links TRBV3-1 (or the pseudogene TRBV3-2) to TRBJ2-1; TRBD1 might be the D (8 bases). This CDR3 has 14 residues. The germline V gene has CDR1 LGHDT and CDR2 YNNKEL (reference sequence). V was trimmed by 2 bases and J by 7 bases, leaving 12 bases between them. The chain's CDR3 is CASSQNRGGNEQFF. As DNA, the CDR3 is TGTGCCAGCAGCCAAAACAGGGGGGGAAATGAGCAGTTCTTC.

This clone appeared a single time. The chain employs TRBV10-3 and TRBJ2-2, with TRBD2 matching over 7 bases. This CDR3 is built from 18 residues. J lost 3 bases, V lost 5 bases, and 15 bases had no gene match. The germline V gene has CDR1 ENHRY and CDR2 SYGVKD. The CDR3 spells CAISTANFGLDDTGELFF. The CDR3 region has the DNA TGTGCCATCAGTACAGCCAACTTCGGACTAGACGACACCGGGGAGCTGTTTTTT.